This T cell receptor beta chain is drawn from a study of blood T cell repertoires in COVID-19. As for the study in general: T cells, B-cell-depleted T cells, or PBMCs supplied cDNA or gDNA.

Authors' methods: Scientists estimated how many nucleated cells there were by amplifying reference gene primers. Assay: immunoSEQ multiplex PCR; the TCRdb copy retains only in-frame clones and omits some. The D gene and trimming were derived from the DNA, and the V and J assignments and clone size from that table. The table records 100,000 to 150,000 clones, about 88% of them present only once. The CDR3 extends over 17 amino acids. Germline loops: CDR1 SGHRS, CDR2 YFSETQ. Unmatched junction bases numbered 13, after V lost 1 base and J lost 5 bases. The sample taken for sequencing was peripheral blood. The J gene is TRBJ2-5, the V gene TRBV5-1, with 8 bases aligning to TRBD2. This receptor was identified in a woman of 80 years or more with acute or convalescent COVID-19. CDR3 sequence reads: CASSLNRGGVDRETQYF. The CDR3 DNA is TGCGCCAGCAGCTTGAATCGGGGGGGCGTGGATAGGGAGACCCAGTACTTC. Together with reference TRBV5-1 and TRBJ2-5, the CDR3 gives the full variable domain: KAGVTQTPRYLIKTRGQQVTLSCSPISGHRSVSWYQQTPGQGLQFLFEYFSETQRNKGNFPGRFSGRQFSNSRSEMNVSTLELGDSALYLCASSLNRGGVDRETQYFGPGTRLLVL.